The 14 T cell receptor beta chains below come from one sample, sequenced in a study of blood T cell repertoires in COVID-19 (dated by TCRdb to 2020 to 2022). The library was generated by the immunoSEQ multiplex PCR assay. TCRdb stores this immuneACCESS table with in-frame sequences only. Part of the clones is absent; in the studies checked, under half of the shortfall reflects unresolved V genes, and no reason is known for the rest. In all, the sample holds fewer than 350,000 clones, and 80% to 95% of those were seen once. The ten largest clones represent roughly 2.9% of the sample. Sequencing input: PBMCs or T cells enriched from blood (not recorded which). Source of these receptors: a man in his forties or fifties who had been exposed to COVID-19.

The chain has TRBV11-2 and TRBJ2-5; TRBD1 aligns across 8 bases. Germline V gives CDR1 SGHAT, CDR2 FQNNGV. Trimming at V came to 2 bases and at J to 7 bases, leaving 6 bases not matched to a gene. CDR3 length equals 14 residues. CDR3 nucleotide sequence: TGTGCCAGCAGCTTAATAGGACAGGGAGGGACCCAGTACTTC. This translates into CASSLIGQGGTQYF.

The chain couples TRBV4-1 to TRBJ1-5; D may be TRBD1 (6 bases). CDR1 is MGHRA and CDR2 is YSYEKL in the germline V gene. The CDR3 is made up of 15 amino acids. Trimming pared 2 bases from V and 3 bases from J, leaving 11 bases between. CDR3 in DNA: TGCGCCAGCAGCCAAACAGGGAATATCAATCAGCCCCAGCATTTT. Translation gives CASSQTGNINQPQHF.

This chain joins TRBV19 and TRBJ1-2; no firm D call. CDR1 and CDR2 from the germline V gene are LNHDA and SQIVND (reference sequence). The CDR3 contains 11 residues. V dropped 4 bases and J dropped 7 bases, with 7 bases sitting between them. This chain's CDR3 is CASSTSRGYTF. The CDR3 bases are TGTGCCAGTAGTACGTCCCGTGGCTACACCTTC. Combining the CDR3 with reference TRBV19 and TRBJ1-2 gives the whole variable domain DGGITQSPKYLFRKEGQNVTLSCEQNLNHDAMYWYRQDPGQGLRLIYYSQIVNDFQKGDIAEGYSVSREKKESFPLTVTSAQKNPTAFYLCASSTSRGYTFGSGTRLTVV.

V and J are TRBV27 and TRBJ2-7; D possibly corresponds to TRBD1 (6 bases). This CDR3 has 14 residues. The germline V gene has CDR1 MNHEY and CDR2 SMNVEV (reference sequence). Trimming left V 3 bases short and J 2 bases short, with 11 bases between. The CDR3 loop reads CASSFSDSPYEQYF. As DNA, the CDR3 is TGTGCCAGCAGTTTTTCGGACAGCCCCTACGAGCAGTACTTC.

The chain joins TRBV19 to TRBJ1-5, with D unclear. In germline, CDR1 is LNHDA, CDR2 SQIVND (reference sequence). V was trimmed by 0 bases and J by 3 bases, leaving 12 bases between them. This CDR3 contains 16 residues. CDR3 sequence: CASSIEAGLNNQPQHF. Here the CDR3 DNA reads TGTGCCAGTAGTATAGAAGCGGGTCTGAACAATCAGCCCCAGCATTTT. Drawing the rest from reference TRBV19 and TRBJ1-5, the complete variable domain is DGGITQSPKYLFRKEGQNVTLSCEQNLNHDAMYWYRQDPGQGLRLIYYSQIVNDFQKGDIAEGYSVSREKKESFPLTVTSAQKNPTAFYLCASSIEAGLNNQPQHFGDGTRLSIL.

The chain carries TRBV5-5 and TRBJ2-1; TRBD1 is a possible D gene (5 bases). With 4 bases removed from V and 6 bases from J, the gap between germline ends came to 20 bases. CDR3 length: 16 residues. Germline assignment: CDR1 SGHKS and CDR2 YYEKEE (reference sequence). Here the CDR3 DNA reads TGTGCCAGCAGCGATAGCAGGGATTTGGAGATCAATGAGCAGTTCTTC. Its translation is CASSDSRDLEINEQFF.

The chain couples TRBV30 to TRBJ1-2; D not certain. V was trimmed by 1 base and J by 0 bases, leaving 15 bases between them. Looked up from germline, CDR1 is GTSNPN and CDR2 is SVGIG (reference sequence). The CDR3 extends over 16 amino acids. CDR3 sequence reads: CAWSDPSHLANYGYTF. For the CDR3, the DNA is TGTGCCTGGAGTGACCCGAGCCATCTAGCTAACTATGGCTACACCTTC.

The genes are TRBV28 and TRBJ2-7; 13 bases are a match to TRBD2. The junction had 6 bases not matched to a gene; V was cut back by 5 bases and J by 2 bases. The CDR3 contains 16 residues. Germline assignment: CDR1 MDHEN and CDR2 SYDVKM. CDR3 region: CASSLYGTSGAYEQYF. In DNA form, the CDR3 reads TGTGCCAGCAGTCTCTACGGGACTAGCGGGGCCTACGAGCAGTACTTC. The full variable domain, in which reference TRBV28 and TRBJ2-7 provide the parts outside the CDR3, is DVKVTQSSRYLVKRTGEKVFLECVQDMDHENMFWYRQDPGLGLRLIYFSYDVKMKEKGDIPEGYSVSREKKERFSLILESASTNQTSMYLCASSLYGTSGAYEQYFGPGTRLTVT.

The chain joins TRBV7-2 to TRBJ2-3, with D unresolved. Trimming removed 8 bases at V and 0 bases at J, with 9 bases between. CDR3 length equals 13 residues. Germline V CDR1 and CDR2: SGHTA, FQGNSA. The CDR3 DNA reads TGTGCCAGCCAGCGATTGAGCACAGATACGCAGTATTTT. Protein: CASQRLSTDTQYF.

This chain uses TRBV15 with TRBJ2-3, with 10 bases lining up with TRBD1. The CDR3 spans 16 residues. The germline CDR1 and CDR2 sequences are LNHNV and YYDKDF (reference sequence). V was pared by 0 bases and J by 4 bases, with 4 bases of the junction left unmatched. This CDR3 reads CATSREYGQGADTQYF. CDR3 DNA: TGTGCCACCAGCAGAGAATACGGACAGGGGGCAGATACGCAGTATTTT. Complete variable domain (other parts from reference TRBV15 and TRBJ2-3): DAMVIQNPRYQVTQFGKPVTLSCSQTLNHNVMYWYQQKSSQAPKLLFHYYDKDFNNEADTPDNFQSRRPNTSFCFLDIRSPGLGDTAMYLCATSREYGQGADTQYFGPGTRLTVL.

The J gene is TRBJ2-2, the V gene TRBV10-1; 9 bases align to TRBD2. J gave up 1 base and V 6 bases, and 0 bases lay outside the gene matches. The length of the CDR3 is 14 residues. Germline V CDR1 and CDR2: WNHNN, SYGVQD (reference sequence). The CDR3 DNA reads as TGCGCCAGCAGAGCGGGAGGGAACACCGGGGAGCTGTTTTTT. Its translation is CASRAGGNTGELFF.

This clone was seen once. J is TRBJ1-3 and V is TRBV7-9; 9 positions agree with TRBD1. V gave up 5 bases and J gave up 5 bases; unmatched junction bases: 4. Per the germline V gene, CDR1 is SEHNR and CDR2 is FQNEAQ (reference sequence). The CDR3 consists of 14 residues. The CDR3 DNA is TGTGCCAGCAGCGAGACAGGGGGTAGAAACACCATATATTTT. Translating it yields CASSETGGRNTIYF.

This chain uses TRBV7-2 with TRBJ2-2; D unresolved. V lost 5 bases and J 7 bases, leaving 11 bases between the germline ends. The CDR3 length is 13 residues. Germline V gene lookup returns CDR1 SGHTA and CDR2 FQGNSA. The CDR3 loop is CASSQASIGELFF. Here the CDR3 DNA reads TGTGCCAGCAGCCAAGCGAGCATCGGGGAGCTGTTTTTT.

J is TRBJ2-1 and V is TRBV7-2; D possibly corresponds to TRBD2 (6 bases). CDR1 is SGHTA, CDR2 FQGNSA, per germline. This CDR3 is built from 19 residues. Trimming cost V 3 bases and J 7 bases, with 28 bases left between them. CDR3 in DNA: TGTGCCAGCAGCTTGACTAGGTCCCTGGGGGTGTTGTTTGGGAATGAGCAGTTCTTC. Its protein product is CASSLTRSLGVLFGNEQFF.